This TCR beta chain is from a study of cytomegalovirus exposure and HLA in healthy donors. TCRdb keeps only in-frame clones here, not all; method: immunoSEQ multiplex PCR. Of fewer than 250,000 clones detected, roughly 84% appear once; the ten largest clones hold 1.5% to 2.5%. Trimming removed 1 base from V and 4 bases from J; junction bases left unmatched: 14. The CDR3 has 18 amino acids. The germline gives CDR1 MGHRA, CDR2 YSYEKL. A few counts support this clone. The TCR originated in a woman between 18 and 29 years old in good health and CMV-seropositive. The sample comprised PBMCs. The V call is TRBV4-1, the J call TRBJ1-2; 8 bases are shared with TRBD1. CDR3 sequence: CASSQVSLGRGHGYGYTF. The CDR3 nucleotides read TGCGCCAGCAGCCAAGTTTCGCTCGGCAGGGGGCATGGCTATGGCTACACCTTC.